Below, 25 T cell receptor beta chains from the same sample are listed, as sequenced in a study of PD-L1 blockade in urothelial cancer. Profiled with immunoSEQ multiplex PCR; TCRdb holds only in-frame clones, not every one. The sample holds about 63,000 clones, around 86% seen once. Specified time point: pretreatment peripheral blood. The material was PBMCs, obtained around atezolizumab (anti-PD-L1) treatment. All receptors come from a man aged 65 to 85 with urothelial cancer.

The chain joins TRBV30 to TRBJ1-3; no clear D gene. V gave up 2 bases and J gave up 2 bases, with 16 bases separating them. This CDR3 contains 16 residues. Germline V gene sequence: CDR1 GTSNPN, CDR2 SVGIG (reference sequence). For the CDR3, the DNA is TGTGCCTGGAGTTTTCAATCCCTGAGAACTGGAAACACCATATATTTT. As protein: CAWSFQSLRTGNTIYF.

V and J are TRBV27 and TRBJ2-4, with D possibly TRBD1 on 6 matching bases. In germline, CDR1 is MNHEY, CDR2 SMNVEV (reference sequence). Trimming removed 6 bases at V and 15 bases at J, with 24 bases between. The CDR3 runs to 14 residues. CDR3 loop: CASRPTRDTPHWYF. The CDR3 DNA is TGTGCCAGCAGACCAACTCGGGACACTCCGCATTGGTACTTC.

In its sample, this clone was seen a few times. This rearrangement joins TRBV23-1 to TRBJ2-1; unclear D gene. TRBV23-1 is assigned to the ORF class and has an uncertain function. The CDR3 has 10 residues. Trimming shortened V by 5 bases and J by 8 bases, and 4 bases separated the two germline ends. The CDR3, as DNA: TGCGCCAGCAGTATCGATGAGCAGTTCTTC. Translation gives CASSIDEQFF.

J is TRBJ1-1 and V is TRBV5-1; 8 bases fit TRBD1. This CDR3 has 15 amino acids. V lost 5 bases, J lost 5 bases, and 11 bases stayed unmatched. The germline V gene encodes CDR1 SGHRS and CDR2 YFSETQ. The CDR3 here is CASSSVQGARTEAFF. CDR3 DNA sequence: TGCGCCAGCAGTTCAGTCCAGGGGGCGCGTACTGAAGCTTTCTTT.

The gene calls are TRBV7-9 and TRBJ1-1; a weak D match, TRBD1 (5 bases). CDR3 length: 14 amino acids. The V end was cut by 5 bases, the J end by 1 base, with 11 bases between. Germline V CDR1 and CDR2: SEHNR, FQNEAQ (reference sequence). As DNA, the CDR3 is TGTGCCAGCAGCGCCCAGCAGGGGAACACTGAAGCTTTCTTT. Translation: CASSAQQGNTEAFF.

This chain uses TRBV9 with TRBJ1-4; D is undetermined. From germline, CDR1 is SGDLS and CDR2 YYNGEE. The CDR3 is made up of 13 amino acids. The V gene lost 1 base and the J gene lost 3 bases, with 4 bases spanning the gap. CDR3 bases: TGTGCCAGCAGCGTACGGGCTAATGAAAAACTGTTTTTT. Residues: CASSVRANEKLFF.

Only one count was recorded for this clone. V usage is TRBV18 and J usage is TRBJ1-2, with 7 positions matching TRBD1. J was trimmed by 4 bases and V by 5 bases; bases with no gene match: 13. Germline V gene lookup returns CDR1 KGHSH and CDR2 LQKENI. This CDR3 contains 16 residues. The CDR3 bases are TGTGCCAGCTCATCGGGGGGGGACAGTCACATCTATGGCTACACCTTC. Encoded protein: CASSSGGDSHIYGYTF.

The rearrangement uses TRBV7-8 and TRBJ1-1, with 12 nucleotides matching TRBD1. J gave up 5 bases and V 5 bases, and 15 bases lay outside the gene matches. Germline loops: CDR1 SGHVS, CDR2 FQNEAQ. This CDR3 contains 18 residues. For the CDR3, the DNA is TGTGCCAGCAGCCCTCTTCGGGGACAGGGGGCGAAAAGTACTGAAGCTTTCTTT. This codes for CASSPLRGQGAKSTEAFF. Filled out from reference TRBV7-8 and TRBJ1-1, the complete variable domain reads GAGVSQSPRYKVAKRGQDVALRCDPISGHVSLFWYQQALGQGPEFLTYFQNEAQLDKSGLPSDRFFAERPEGSVSTLKIQRTQQEDSAVYLCASSPLRGQGAKSTEAFFGQGTRLTVV.

J is TRBJ2-7 and V is TRBV9; D is perhaps TRBD2 (6 bases). The V end was cut by 5 bases, the J end by 2 bases, with 17 bases between. CDR1 is SGDLS, CDR2 YYNGEE, per germline. This CDR3 comprises 15 residues. As DNA, the CDR3 is TGTGCCAGCAGTCTAGGGGTACGCGGGACCTACGAGCAGTACTTC. As protein: CASSLGVRGTYEQYF.

This clone appeared once. This sequence joins TRBV7-2 and TRBJ2-1; 10 nucleotides match TRBD2. Trimming at V came to 1 base and at J to 7 bases, leaving 10 bases not matched to a gene. The germline gives CDR1 SGHTA, CDR2 FQGNSA. The CDR3 totals 17 residues. This CDR3 is CASSLVPSGRAGNEQFF. Here the CDR3 DNA reads TGTGCCAGCAGCTTAGTTCCCAGCGGGAGGGCCGGGAATGAGCAGTTCTTC.

The chain links TRBV20-1 to TRBJ2-3; D is unclear. Germline-derived CDR1 and CDR2 are DFQATT and SNEGSKA (reference sequence). The CDR3 runs to 11 residues. V shed 3 bases and J shed 3 bases, with 4 bases lying between them. CDR3 loop: CSASRTDTQYF. For the CDR3, the DNA is TGCAGTGCTAGTCGGACAGATACGCAGTATTTT.

The gene calls are TRBV2 and TRBJ2-2, with 7 bases fitting TRBD1. With V trimmed by 6 bases and J by 8 bases, 6 bases remained unmatched. This CDR3 contains 13 residues. Germline CDR1 is SNHLY and CDR2 is FYNNEI. The CDR3: CASRGDRAGELFF. The CDR3 coding sequence is TGTGCCAGCAGGGGTGACAGGGCAGGGGAGCTGTTTTTT.

This clone was seen more than once but under ten times. The genes are TRBV2 and TRBJ2-5, with D possibly being TRBD2 (6 bases). V shed 8 bases and J shed 5 bases, with 18 bases lying between them. Germline lookup yields CDR1 SNHLY and CDR2 FYNNEI. The CDR3 has 14 amino acids. CDR3 DNA: TGTGCCAGCGCCTCCCGGGGGACCTGGGAGACCCAGTACTTC. Its translation: CASASRGTWETQYF.

The genes are TRBV6-5 and TRBJ1-3; D ambiguous. V lost 2 bases to trimming and J lost 2 bases, with 10 bases between them. This CDR3 has 15 amino acids. The germline CDR1 and CDR2 sequences are MNHEY and SVGAGI. Here the CDR3 DNA reads TGTGCCAGCAGTTACGACTCTCCGACTGGAAACACCATATATTTT. Protein product: CASSYDSPTGNTIYF.

The chain links TRBV19 to TRBJ1-5; D is uncertain. Looked up from germline, CDR1 is LNHDA and CDR2 is SQIVND (reference sequence). V lost 4 bases and J lost 5, with 18 bases in between. The CDR3 contains 16 residues. The CDR3 nucleotides are TGTGCCAGTAGTAAACCTCGTAGCTTGTCAGATCAGCCCCAGCATTTT. Translation: CASSKPRSLSDQPQHF.

The chain combines TRBV7-2 with TRBJ1-2, with 7 bases aligning to TRBD1. Germline-derived CDR1 and CDR2 are SGHTA and FQGNSA. This CDR3 has 14 residues. After removal of 1 base from V and 9 bases from J, the junction contained 8 bases not matched to a gene. The CDR3 nucleotides read TGTGCCAGCAGCTTAGACAGGGGCCTCGGAAGCTACACCTTC. Amino acid sequence: CASSLDRGLGSYTF.

This chain joins TRBV18 and TRBJ1-3; 8 positions match TRBD1. Germline V gene data show CDR1 as KGHSH and CDR2 as LQKENI. This CDR3 has 16 amino acids. Trimming cost V 6 bases and J 0 bases; bases outside gene matches: 7. The CDR3 region has the DNA TGTGCCAGCTCTCTACAGGGGGGAAACTCTGGAAACACCATATATTTT. It specifies CASSLQGGNSGNTIYF.

The chain employs TRBV6-5 and TRBJ1-1; D call uncertain. V was clipped by 6 bases and J by 1 base, with 12 bases between them. Germline assignment: CDR1 MNHEY and CDR2 SVGAGI. The CDR3 consists of 14 residues. DNA for the CDR3: TGTGCCAGCAGCTACGGGGAGCCGAACACTGAAGCTTTCTTT. Protein: CASSYGEPNTEAFF.

V gene TRBV2 combines with J gene TRBJ1-2; D perhaps matches TRBD1 (6 bases). The CDR3 sequence is 14 residues long. Germline-derived CDR1 and CDR2 are SNHLY and FYNNEI. Trimming shortened V by 6 bases and J by 6 bases, and 17 bases separated the two germline ends. CDR3 DNA: TGTGCCAGCAGCAACAGGGTGGCCTTCGATGGCTACACCTTC. It codes for CASSNRVAFDGYTF.

CDR3 loop: CASSAHRDRVNTGELFF. DNA of the CDR3: TGTGCCAGCAGTGCACACCGGGACAGGGTCAACACCGGGGAGCTGTTTTTT. V gene TRBV2 combines with J gene TRBJ2-2; TRBD1 aligns across 9 bases. Germline CDR1 reads SNHLY; CDR2 reads FYNNEI. The CDR3 extends over 17 amino acids. V shed 4 bases, J shed 2 bases, and the junction held 8 bases outside the gene matches. The entire variable domain, with the rest obtained from reference TRBV2 and TRBJ2-2, is as follows: EPEVTQTPSHQVTQMGQEVILRCVPISNHLYFYWYRQILGQKVEFLVSFYNNEISEKSEIFDDQFSVERPDGSNFTLKIRSTKLEDSAMYFCASSAHRDRVNTGELFFGEGSRLTVL.

The rearrangement links TRBV14 to TRBJ1-1, with TRBD1 matching over 8 bases. The CDR3 spans 15 residues. CDR1 is SGHDN and CDR2 is FVKESK in the germline V gene. The junction had 5 bases not matched to a gene; V was cut back by 4 bases and J by 1 base. CDR3: CASSRAGTGNTEAFF. DNA of the CDR3: TGTGCCAGCAGCCGAGCCGGGACAGGGAACACTGAAGCTTTCTTT. The entire variable domain, with the rest obtained from reference TRBV14 and TRBJ1-1, is as follows: EAGVTQFPSHSVIEKGQTVTLRCDPISGHDNLYWYRRVMGKEIKFLLHFVKESKQDESGMPNNRFLAERTGGTYSTLKVQPAELEDSGVYFCASSRAGTGNTEAFFGQGTRLTVV.

This clone was counted a few times. The genes are TRBV2 and TRBJ1-2; no definite D call. CDR1 is SNHLY and CDR2 is FYNNEI in the germline V gene. The length of the CDR3 is 13 residues. Trimming shortened V by 5 bases and J by 3 bases, and 10 bases separated the two germline ends. The CDR3 reads CASSTPLDYGYTF. The CDR3 DNA reads TGTGCCAGCAGTACACCGCTTGACTATGGCTACACCTTC. Using reference TRBV2 and TRBJ1-2 for the parts outside the CDR3, the full variable domain is EPEVTQTPSHQVTQMGQEVILRCVPISNHLYFYWYRQILGQKVEFLVSFYNNEISEKSEIFDDQFSVERPDGSNFTLKIRSTKLEDSAMYFCASSTPLDYGYTFGSGTRLTVV.

The chain links TRBV15 to TRBJ2-1; 11 bases line up with TRBD2. Germline V gene lookup returns CDR1 LNHNV and CDR2 YYDKDF (reference sequence). Trimming cost V 0 bases and J 9 bases; bases outside gene matches: 7. The CDR3 covers 16 residues. This chain's CDR3 is CATSRDLRLAGGEQFF. DNA of the CDR3: TGTGCCACCAGCAGAGATTTACGGCTAGCGGGAGGTGAGCAGTTCTTC.

This chain uses TRBV10-3 with TRBJ2-7; no reliable D call. This CDR3 has 15 residues. V lost 0 bases and J lost 2, with 11 bases in between. Germline CDR1 ENHRY, CDR2 SYGVKD. The CDR3 is CAISESNSITYEQYF. The CDR3 region has the DNA TGTGCCATCAGTGAGTCCAACTCCATTACCTACGAGCAGTACTTC.

Only a few counts were recorded for this clone. The chain recombines TRBV5-4 with TRBJ2-1, with D possibly matching TRBD2 (6 bases). The germline V gene has CDR1 SGHNT and CDR2 YYREEE (reference sequence). The CDR3 is 14 residues long. V was cut by 4 bases and J by 3 bases, with 11 bases left in between. CDR3 coding DNA: TGTGCCAGCAGCCAGGACTACGTCTACAATGAGCAGTTCTTC. Its translation is CASSQDYVYNEQFF.